This T cell receptor (beta chain) originates from a study of blood T cells in healthy people across ages. From germline, CDR1 is SGHTA and CDR2 FQGNSA. V was shortened by 6 bases and J by 2 bases, with 16 bases between the two germline ends. There are 15 residues in the CDR3. A second PCR, run for about 6 to 11 cycles, used a sample-barcoded 5' primer plus a J-beta primer mix. TCRdb reprocessed the 5' RACE reads via MiXCR and lists one record per CDR3 protein. The table lists about 1,800,000 distinct CDR3 sequences, 28% of them singletons, with roughly 8% in the top ten. Whole-study findings and limits: CMV status of donors was unknown, possibly confounding expanded clonotype changes. Both naive CD4+ cell counts and diversity were greater in long-lived donors than in aged donors.

To note about this clonotype: Its antigen remains unknown.

This rearrangement joins TRBV7-2 to TRBJ1-2; D unresolved. The receptor was derived from a woman between 25 and 40 years old in good health. The specimen was blood. CDR3 amino acids: CASSLTVLLNYGYTF. The CDR3 DNA is TGTGCCAGCAGTTTGACGGTGCTTTTGAACTATGGCTACACCTTC. The full variable domain, its missing parts supplied by reference TRBV7-2 and TRBJ1-2, is GAGVSQSPSNKVTEKGKDVELRCDPISGHTALYWYRQSLGQGLEFLIYFQGNSAPDKSGLPSDRFSAERTGGSVSTLTIQRTQQEDSAVYLCASSLTVLLNYGYTFGSGTRLTVV.